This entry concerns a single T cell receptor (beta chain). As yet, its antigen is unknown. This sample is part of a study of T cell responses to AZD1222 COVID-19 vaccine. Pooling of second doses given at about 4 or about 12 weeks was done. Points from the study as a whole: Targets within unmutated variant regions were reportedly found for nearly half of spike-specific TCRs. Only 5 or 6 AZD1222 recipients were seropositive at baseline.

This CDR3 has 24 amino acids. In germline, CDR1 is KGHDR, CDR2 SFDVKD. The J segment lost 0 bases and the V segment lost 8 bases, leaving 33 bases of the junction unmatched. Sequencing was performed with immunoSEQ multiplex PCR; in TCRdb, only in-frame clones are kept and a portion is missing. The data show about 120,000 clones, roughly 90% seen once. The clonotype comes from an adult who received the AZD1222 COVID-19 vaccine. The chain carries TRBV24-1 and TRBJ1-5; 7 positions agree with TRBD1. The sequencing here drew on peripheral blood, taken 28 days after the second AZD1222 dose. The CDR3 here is CATTQGEGTAGRIGDGSSNQPQHF. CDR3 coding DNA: TGTGCCACCACTCAGGGAGAGGGGACAGCTGGGAGAATTGGAGATGGGTCTAGCAATCAGCCCCAGCATTTT.